The clone carrying this T cell receptor beta chain has more than one count but fewer than ten. Its target is unknown. The sample originates from a study of vaccination and CD4 T cells after COVID-19. The Oncomine TCR Beta short-read assay was applied to DNA of cultured CD4+ T cells. In TCRdb, the PCR reads were re-called with MiXCR into one record per CDR3 protein. The table includes 5,000 to 7,000 distinct CDR3 sequences, around 34% detected once. The CDR3 loop spans 12 amino acids. The treatment here: 10-day PBMC culture with coronavirus spike peptide pools or control peptides (ViraFEST assay). CD4+ T cells of the unexposed donor were collected before the COVID-19 pandemic (2011-2018).

The TCR comes from a human donor in good health. The V call is TRBV12-1, the J call TRBJ1-2. TRBV12-1 is assigned pseudogene status. The specimen was CD4+ T cells from blood, cultured in vitro. The CDR3 here is CARCGRNYGYTF. The CDR3 DNA follows: TGTGCCAGATGCGGCCGAAACTATGGCTACACCTTC.